The entry below gives a single T cell receptor beta chain sequence along with its context. The sample is drawn from a study of blood T cell repertoires in COVID-19. Across the study: The samples span acute and convalescent COVID-19 from the United States, Italy and Spain.

Germline V CDR1 and CDR2: LGHDT, YNNKEL (reference sequence). The CDR3 sequence is 15 residues long. Germline trimming cut 4 bases from V and 5 bases from J; bases unmatched to any gene: 11. The data were produced by immunoSEQ multiplex PCR, yet TCRdb's version contains in-frame clones alone and is incomplete. The repertoire includes over 20,000 clones, 85% to 90% of them detected once, and over 15% sits in the top ten. This chain uses TRBV3-1 (or the pseudogene TRBV3-2) with TRBJ2-7; TRBD2 matches at 7 bases. This sequence originates from a man aged 70-80 years with active COVID-19. Material: peripheral blood. As DNA, the CDR3 is TGTGCCAGCAGCCGGACTTGGGACTACTTGAACGAGCAGTACTTC. Its translation is CASSRTWDYLNEQYF.